This T cell receptor beta chain originates from a study of shared T cell receptors in the human thymus. Per germline, CDR1 MRHNA and CDR2 SNTAGT. Trimming took off 4 bases at V and 7 bases at J, with 23 bases between the two ends. The CDR3 is made up of 17 amino acids. Clones were sequenced by immunoSEQ multiplex PCR, and TCRdb holds only the in-frame ones, with some missing. The sample contains 600,000 or so clones, roughly 86% of which appear only once. This sample was also put to use in a study of human thymus T cells.

The V gene is TRBV6-4, the J gene TRBJ2-1; a possible D gene is TRBD2 (6 bases). The sequenced sample was thymocytes. The receptor's source is a boy under two years old with a congenital heart defect. The CDR3: CASSASYRGTVKNEQFF. The DNA for the CDR3 is TGTGCCAGCAGTGCGAGTTATCGGGGGACGGTGAAGAATGAGCAGTTCTTC.